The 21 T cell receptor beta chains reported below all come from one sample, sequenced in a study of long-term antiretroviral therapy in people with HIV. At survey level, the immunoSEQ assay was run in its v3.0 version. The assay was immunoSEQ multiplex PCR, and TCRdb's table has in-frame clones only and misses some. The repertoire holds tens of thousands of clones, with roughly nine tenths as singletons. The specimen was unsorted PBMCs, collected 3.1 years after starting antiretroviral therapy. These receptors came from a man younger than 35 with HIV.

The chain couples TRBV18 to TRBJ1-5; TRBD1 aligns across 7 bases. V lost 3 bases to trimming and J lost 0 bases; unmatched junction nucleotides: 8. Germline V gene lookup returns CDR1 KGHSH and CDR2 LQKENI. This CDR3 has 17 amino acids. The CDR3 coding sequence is TGTGCCAGCTCACCGAATTCGGGGACAGATAGCAATCAGCCCCAGCATTTT. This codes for CASSPNSGTDSNQPQHF.

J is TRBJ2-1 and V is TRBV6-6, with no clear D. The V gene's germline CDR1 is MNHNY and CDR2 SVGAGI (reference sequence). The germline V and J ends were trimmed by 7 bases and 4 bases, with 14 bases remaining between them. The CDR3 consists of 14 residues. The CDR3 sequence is CASTFTNKYNEQFF. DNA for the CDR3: TGTGCCAGCACTTTTACTAACAAGTACAATGAGCAGTTCTTC.

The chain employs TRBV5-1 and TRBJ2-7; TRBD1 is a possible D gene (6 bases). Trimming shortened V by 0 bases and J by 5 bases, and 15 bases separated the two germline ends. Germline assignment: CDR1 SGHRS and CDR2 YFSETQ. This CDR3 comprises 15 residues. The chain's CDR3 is CASSLEEVRGHEQYF. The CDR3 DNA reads TGCGCCAGCAGCTTGGAAGAGGTCAGGGGCCACGAGCAGTACTTC. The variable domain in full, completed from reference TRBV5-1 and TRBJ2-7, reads KAGVTQTPRYLIKTRGQQVTLSCSPISGHRSVSWYQQTPGQGLQFLFEYFSETQRNKGNFPGRFSGRQFSNSRSEMNVSTLELGDSALYLCASSLEEVRGHEQYFGPGTRLTVT.

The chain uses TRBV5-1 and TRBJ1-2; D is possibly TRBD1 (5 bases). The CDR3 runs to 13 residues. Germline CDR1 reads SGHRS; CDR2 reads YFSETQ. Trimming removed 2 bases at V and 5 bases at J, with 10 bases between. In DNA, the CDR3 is TGCGCCAGCAGCTTTGACAGTGGGTATGGCTACACCTTC. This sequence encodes CASSFDSGYGYTF.

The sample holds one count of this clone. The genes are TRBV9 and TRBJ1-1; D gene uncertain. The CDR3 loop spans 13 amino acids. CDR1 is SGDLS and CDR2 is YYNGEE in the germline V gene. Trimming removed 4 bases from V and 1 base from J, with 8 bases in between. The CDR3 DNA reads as TGTGCCAGCAGCACTCTAGGGAACACTGAAGCTTTCTTT. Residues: CASSTLGNTEAFF.

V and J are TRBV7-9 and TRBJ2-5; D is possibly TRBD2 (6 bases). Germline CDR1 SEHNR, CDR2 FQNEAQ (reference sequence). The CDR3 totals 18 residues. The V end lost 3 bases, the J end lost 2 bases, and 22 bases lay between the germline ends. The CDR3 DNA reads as TGTGCCAGCAGCTTGGGTGGAGGGCGGAGCCTCAATCAAGAGACCCAGTACTTC. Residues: CASSLGGGRSLNQETQYF.

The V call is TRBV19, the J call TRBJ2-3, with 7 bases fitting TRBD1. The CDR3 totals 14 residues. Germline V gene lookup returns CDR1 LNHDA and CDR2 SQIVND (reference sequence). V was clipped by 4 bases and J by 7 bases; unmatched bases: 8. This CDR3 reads CASSKQGPLYTQYF. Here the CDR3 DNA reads TGTGCCAGTAGTAAACAGGGGCCACTTTATACGCAGTATTTT. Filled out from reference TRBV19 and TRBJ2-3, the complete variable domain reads DGGITQSPKYLFRKEGQNVTLSCEQNLNHDAMYWYRQDPGQGLRLIYYSQIVNDFQKGDIAEGYSVSREKKESFPLTVTSAQKNPTAFYLCASSKQGPLYTQYFGPGTRLTVL.

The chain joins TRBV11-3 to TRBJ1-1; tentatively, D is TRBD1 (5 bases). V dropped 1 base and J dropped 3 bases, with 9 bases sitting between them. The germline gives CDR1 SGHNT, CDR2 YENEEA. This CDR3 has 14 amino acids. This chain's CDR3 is CASSLAGGDTEAFF. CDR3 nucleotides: TGTGCCAGCAGCTTAGCGGGAGGGGACACTGAAGCTTTCTTT.

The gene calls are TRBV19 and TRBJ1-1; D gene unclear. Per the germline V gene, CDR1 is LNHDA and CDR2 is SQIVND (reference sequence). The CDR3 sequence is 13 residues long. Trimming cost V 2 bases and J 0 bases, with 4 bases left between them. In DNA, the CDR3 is TGTGCCAGTAGTATACGCATGAACACTGAAGCTTTCTTT. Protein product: CASSIRMNTEAFF. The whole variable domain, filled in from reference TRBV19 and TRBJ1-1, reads DGGITQSPKYLFRKEGQNVTLSCEQNLNHDAMYWYRQDPGQGLRLIYYSQIVNDFQKGDIAEGYSVSREKKESFPLTVTSAQKNPTAFYLCASSIRMNTEAFFGQGTRLTVV.

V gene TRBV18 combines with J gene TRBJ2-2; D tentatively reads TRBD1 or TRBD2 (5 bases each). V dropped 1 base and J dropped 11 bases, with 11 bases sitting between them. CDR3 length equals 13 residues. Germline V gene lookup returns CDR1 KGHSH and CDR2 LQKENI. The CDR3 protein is CASSPQGPRELFF. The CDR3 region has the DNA TGTGCCAGCTCACCACAGGGACCCCGTGAGCTGTTTTTT.

The CDR3 DNA reads as TGTGCCAGTAGTATCGTGGGGGAATGGGAAGCTTTCTTT. Protein product: CASSIVGEWEAFF. This chain connects TRBV19 to TRBJ1-1; D might be TRBD1 (5 bases). V was shortened by 3 bases and J by 8 bases, with 13 bases between the two germline ends. CDR3 length: 13 residues. Looked up from germline, CDR1 is LNHDA and CDR2 is SQIVND (reference sequence).

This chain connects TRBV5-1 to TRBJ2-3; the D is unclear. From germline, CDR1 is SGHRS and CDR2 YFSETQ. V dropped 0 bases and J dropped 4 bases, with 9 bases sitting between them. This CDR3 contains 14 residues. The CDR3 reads CASSLVTLADTQYF. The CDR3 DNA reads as TGCGCCAGCAGCTTGGTAACCCTCGCAGATACGCAGTATTTT.

CDR3 region: CASSLDAGELFF. The CDR3 DNA follows: TGCGCCAGCAGCTTAGACGCCGGGGAGCTGTTTTTT. This chain uses TRBV5-1 with TRBJ2-2; no clear D gene. Trimming cost V 2 bases and J 6 bases, with 5 bases left between them. The CDR3 totals 12 residues. Germline values: CDR1 SGHRS, CDR2 YFSETQ.

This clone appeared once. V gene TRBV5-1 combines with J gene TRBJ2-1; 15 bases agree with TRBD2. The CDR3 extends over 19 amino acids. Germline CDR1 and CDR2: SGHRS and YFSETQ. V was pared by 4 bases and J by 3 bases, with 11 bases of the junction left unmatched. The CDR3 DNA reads TGCGCCAGCAGCCTCCCTCGGACTAGCGGGAGGGCAAGCTACAATGAGCAGTTCTTC. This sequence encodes CASSLPRTSGRASYNEQFF.

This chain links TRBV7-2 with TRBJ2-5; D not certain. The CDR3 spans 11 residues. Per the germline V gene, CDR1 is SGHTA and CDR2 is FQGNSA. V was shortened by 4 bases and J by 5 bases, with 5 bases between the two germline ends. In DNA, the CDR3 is TGTGCCAGCAGCTCTGTGGAGACCCAGTACTTC. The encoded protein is CASSSVETQYF.

The CDR3 protein is CAIRTDVDHEQYF. The CDR3 coding sequence is TGTGCCATCAGGACCGACGTAGACCACGAGCAGTACTTC. The rearrangement joins TRBV10-3 to TRBJ2-7; D unresolved. Per germline, CDR1 ENHRY and CDR2 SYGVKD. The CDR3 is 13 amino acids. V lost 6 bases to trimming and J lost 5 bases, with 14 bases between them.

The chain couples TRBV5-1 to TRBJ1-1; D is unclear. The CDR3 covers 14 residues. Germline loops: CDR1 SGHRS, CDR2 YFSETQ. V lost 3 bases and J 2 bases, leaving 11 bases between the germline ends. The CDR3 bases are TGCGCCAGCAGCTCCTCTGGGGTAAACACTGAAGCTTTCTTT. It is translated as CASSSSGVNTEAFF.

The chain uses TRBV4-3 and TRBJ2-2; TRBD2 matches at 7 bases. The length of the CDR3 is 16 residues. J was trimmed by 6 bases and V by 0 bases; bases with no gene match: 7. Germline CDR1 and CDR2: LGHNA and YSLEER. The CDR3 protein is CASSQDHGLGSGELFF. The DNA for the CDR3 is TGCGCCAGCAGCCAAGATCACGGACTAGGATCCGGGGAGCTGTTTTTT.

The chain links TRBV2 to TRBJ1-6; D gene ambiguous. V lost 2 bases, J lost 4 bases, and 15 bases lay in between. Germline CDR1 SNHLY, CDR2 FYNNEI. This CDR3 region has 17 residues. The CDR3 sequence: CASSEKGSGTYNSPLHF. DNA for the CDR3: TGTGCCAGCAGTGAAAAGGGCAGCGGAACTTATAATTCACCCCTCCACTTT.

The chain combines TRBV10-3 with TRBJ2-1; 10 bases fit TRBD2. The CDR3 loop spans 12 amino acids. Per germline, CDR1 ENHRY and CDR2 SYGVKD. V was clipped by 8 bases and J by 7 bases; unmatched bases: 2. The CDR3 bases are TGTGCCATCCAGGGACTAGCGAATGAGCAGTTCTTC. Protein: CAIQGLANEQFF.

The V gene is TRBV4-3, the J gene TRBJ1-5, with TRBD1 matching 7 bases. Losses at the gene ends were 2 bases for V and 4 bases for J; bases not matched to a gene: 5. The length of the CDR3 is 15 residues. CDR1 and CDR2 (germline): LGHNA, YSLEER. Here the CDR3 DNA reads TGCGCCAGCAGCCAACTAACAGGGGTGAATCAGCCCCAGCATTTT. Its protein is CASSQLTGVNQPQHF.